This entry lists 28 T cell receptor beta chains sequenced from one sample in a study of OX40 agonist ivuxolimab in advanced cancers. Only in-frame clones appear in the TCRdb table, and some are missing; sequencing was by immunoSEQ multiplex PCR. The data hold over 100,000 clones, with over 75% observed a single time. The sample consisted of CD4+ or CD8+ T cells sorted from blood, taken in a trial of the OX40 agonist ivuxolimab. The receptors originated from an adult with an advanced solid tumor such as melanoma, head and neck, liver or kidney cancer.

CDR3: CASSVAPGVSSNEQFF. The DNA for the CDR3 is TGTGCCAGCAGCGTAGCTCCCGGGGTCAGTTCAAATGAGCAGTTCTTC. The V and J genes are TRBV9 and TRBJ2-1; D may be TRBD2 (5 bases). V dropped 0 bases and J dropped 7 bases, with 17 bases sitting between them. From germline, CDR1 is SGDLS and CDR2 YYNGEE. This CDR3 region has 16 residues.

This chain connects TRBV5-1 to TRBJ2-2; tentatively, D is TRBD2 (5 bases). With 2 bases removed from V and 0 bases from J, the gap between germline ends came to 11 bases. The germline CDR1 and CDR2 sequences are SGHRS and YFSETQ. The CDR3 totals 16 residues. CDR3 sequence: CASSFQLVPNTGELFF. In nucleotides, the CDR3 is TGCGCCAGCAGCTTCCAACTAGTCCCGAACACCGGGGAGCTGTTTTTT. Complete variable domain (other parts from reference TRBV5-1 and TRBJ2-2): KAGVTQTPRYLIKTRGQQVTLSCSPISGHRSVSWYQQTPGQGLQFLFEYFSETQRNKGNFPGRFSGRQFSNSRSEMNVSTLELGDSALYLCASSFQLVPNTGELFFGEGSRLTVL.

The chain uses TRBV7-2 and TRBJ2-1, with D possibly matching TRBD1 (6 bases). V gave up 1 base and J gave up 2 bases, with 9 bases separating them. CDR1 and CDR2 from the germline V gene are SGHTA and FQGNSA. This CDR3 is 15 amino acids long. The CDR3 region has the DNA TGTGCCAGCAGCTTAGAGGCAGGGGCCTACAATGAGCAGTTCTTC. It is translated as CASSLEAGAYNEQFF.

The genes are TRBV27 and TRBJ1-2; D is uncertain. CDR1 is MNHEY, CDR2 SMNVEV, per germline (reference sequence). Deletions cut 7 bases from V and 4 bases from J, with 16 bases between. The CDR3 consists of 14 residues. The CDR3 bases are TGTGCCAGCAAGGAGGAGGTTTTCTCCTATGGCTACACCTTC. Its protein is CASKEEVFSYGYTF.

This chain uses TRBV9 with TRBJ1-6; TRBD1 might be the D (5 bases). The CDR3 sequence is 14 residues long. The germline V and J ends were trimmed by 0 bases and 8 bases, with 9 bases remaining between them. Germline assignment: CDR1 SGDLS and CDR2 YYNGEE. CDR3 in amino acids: CASSVGTNYSPLHF. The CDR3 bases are TGTGCCAGCAGCGTAGGGACAAATTATTCACCCCTCCACTTT. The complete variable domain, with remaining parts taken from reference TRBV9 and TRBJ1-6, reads DSGVTQTPKHLITATGQRVTLRCSPRSGDLSVYWYQQSLDQGLQFLIQYYNGEERAKGNILERFSAQQFPDLHSELNLSSLELGDSALYFCASSVGTNYSPLHFGNGTRLTVT.

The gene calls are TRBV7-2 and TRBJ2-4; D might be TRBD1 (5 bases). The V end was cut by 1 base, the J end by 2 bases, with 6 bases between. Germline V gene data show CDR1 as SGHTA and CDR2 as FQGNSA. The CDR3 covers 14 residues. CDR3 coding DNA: TGTGCCAGCAGCTTAGAGGGGACCAAAAACATTCAGTACTTC. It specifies CASSLEGTKNIQYF. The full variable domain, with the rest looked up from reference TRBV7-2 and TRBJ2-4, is GAGVSQSPSNKVTEKGKDVELRCDPISGHTALYWYRQSLGQGLEFLIYFQGNSAPDKSGLPSDRFSAERTGGSVSTLTIQRTQQEDSAVYLCASSLEGTKNIQYFGAGTRLSVL.

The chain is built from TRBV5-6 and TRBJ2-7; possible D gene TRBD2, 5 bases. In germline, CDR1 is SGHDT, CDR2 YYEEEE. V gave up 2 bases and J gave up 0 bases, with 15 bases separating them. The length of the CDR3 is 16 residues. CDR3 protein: CASSFSSFAGSYEQYF. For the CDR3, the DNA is TGTGCCAGCAGCTTTAGTAGCTTTGCGGGCTCCTACGAGCAGTACTTC.

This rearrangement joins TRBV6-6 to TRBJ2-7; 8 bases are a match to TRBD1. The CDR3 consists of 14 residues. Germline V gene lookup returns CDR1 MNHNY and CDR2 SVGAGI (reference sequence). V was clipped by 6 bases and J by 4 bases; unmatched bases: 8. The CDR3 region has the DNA TGTGCCAGCAGACTAGACAGGGGTGGGTACGAGCAGTACTTC. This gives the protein CASRLDRGGYEQYF.

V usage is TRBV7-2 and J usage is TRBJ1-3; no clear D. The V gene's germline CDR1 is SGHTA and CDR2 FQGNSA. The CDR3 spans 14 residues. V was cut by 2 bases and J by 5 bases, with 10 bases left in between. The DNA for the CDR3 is TGTGCCAGCAGCTTAAAGGGTTACCGAAACACCATATATTTT. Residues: CASSLKGYRNTIYF.

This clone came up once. DNA of the CDR3: TGTGCCATCCTGGAGGCAGGAAGGGAGCAGTACTTC. It is translated as CAILEAGREQYF. The chain is built from TRBV10-3 and TRBJ2-7; TRBD2 might be the D (5 bases). The CDR3 has 12 amino acids. Germline values: CDR1 ENHRY, CDR2 SYGVKD. The V end was cut by 8 bases, the J end by 7 bases, with 15 bases between.

CDR3 sequence reads: CASSFGGADTQYF. The CDR3 nucleotides read TGTGCCAGCAGTTTCGGGGGGGCAGATACGCAGTATTTT. V is TRBV28 and J is TRBJ2-3, with 8 bases lining up with TRBD2. J lost 4 bases, V lost 3 bases, and 0 bases had no gene match. The V gene's germline CDR1 is MDHEN and CDR2 SYDVKM. The length of the CDR3 is 13 residues.

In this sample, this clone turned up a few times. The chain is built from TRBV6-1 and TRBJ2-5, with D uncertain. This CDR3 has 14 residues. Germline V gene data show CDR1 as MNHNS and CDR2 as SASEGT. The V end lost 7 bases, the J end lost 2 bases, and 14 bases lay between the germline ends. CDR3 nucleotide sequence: TGTGCCAGCACAGAACTGTATTCACAAGAGACCCAGTACTTC. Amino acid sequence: CASTELYSQETQYF.

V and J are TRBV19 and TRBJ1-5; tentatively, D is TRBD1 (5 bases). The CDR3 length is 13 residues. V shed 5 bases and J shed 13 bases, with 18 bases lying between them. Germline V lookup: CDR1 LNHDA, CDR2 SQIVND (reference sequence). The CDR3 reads CASSGQGGGYQHF. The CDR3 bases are TGTGCCAGTAGTGGGCAGGGAGGAGGGTATCAGCATTTT.

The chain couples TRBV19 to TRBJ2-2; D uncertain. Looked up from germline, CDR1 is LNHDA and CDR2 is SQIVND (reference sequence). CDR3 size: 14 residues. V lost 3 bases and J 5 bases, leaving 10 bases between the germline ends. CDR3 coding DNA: TGTGCCAGTAGTATCAAGGAAGCTACCGGGGAGCTGTTTTTT. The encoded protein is CASSIKEATGELFF.

CDR3 amino acids: CASSLTHQLSNYGYTF. Written as DNA, the CDR3 is TGTGCCAGCAGTTTAACCCACCAGCTCTCTAACTATGGCTACACCTTC. V and J are TRBV27 and TRBJ1-2; D is unclear. This CDR3 comprises 16 residues. Germline CDR1 reads MNHEY; CDR2 reads SMNVEV (reference sequence). V was cut by 2 bases and J by 0 bases, with 13 bases left in between.

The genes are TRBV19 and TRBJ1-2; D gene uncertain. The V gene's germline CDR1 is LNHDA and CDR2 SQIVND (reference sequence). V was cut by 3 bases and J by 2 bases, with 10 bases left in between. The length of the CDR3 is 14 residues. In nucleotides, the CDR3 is TGTGCCAGTAGTATCCAGGCAGGAAACTATGGCTACACCTTC. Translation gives CASSIQAGNYGYTF.

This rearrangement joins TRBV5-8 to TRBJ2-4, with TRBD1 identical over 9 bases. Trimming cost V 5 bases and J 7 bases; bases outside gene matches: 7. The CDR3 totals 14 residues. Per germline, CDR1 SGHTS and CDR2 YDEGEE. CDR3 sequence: CASSQRTGANIQYF. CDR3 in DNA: TGTGCCAGCAGTCAACGGACAGGGGCGAACATTCAGTACTTC.

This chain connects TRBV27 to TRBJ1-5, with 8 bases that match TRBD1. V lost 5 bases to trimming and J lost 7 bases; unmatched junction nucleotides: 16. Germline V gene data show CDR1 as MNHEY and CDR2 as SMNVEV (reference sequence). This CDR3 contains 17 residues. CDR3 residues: CASSHGGQEPYTQPQHF. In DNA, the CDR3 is TGTGCCAGCAGTCATGGGGGACAGGAACCCTACACACAGCCCCAGCATTTT.

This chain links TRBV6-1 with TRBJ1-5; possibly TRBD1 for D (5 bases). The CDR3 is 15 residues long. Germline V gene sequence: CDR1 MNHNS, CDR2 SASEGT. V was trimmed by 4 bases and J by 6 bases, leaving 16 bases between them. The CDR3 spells CASSGGREGAQPQHF. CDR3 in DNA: TGTGCCAGCAGTGGTGGCAGGGAAGGTGCTCAGCCCCAGCATTTT.

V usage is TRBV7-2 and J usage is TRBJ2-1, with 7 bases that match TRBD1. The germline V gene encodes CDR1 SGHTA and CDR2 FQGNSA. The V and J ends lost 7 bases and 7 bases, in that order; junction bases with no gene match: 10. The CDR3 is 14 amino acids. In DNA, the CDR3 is TGTGCCAGCACCCGAGGACAGGTTGCGAATGAGCAGTTCTTC. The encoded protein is CASTRGQVANEQFF.

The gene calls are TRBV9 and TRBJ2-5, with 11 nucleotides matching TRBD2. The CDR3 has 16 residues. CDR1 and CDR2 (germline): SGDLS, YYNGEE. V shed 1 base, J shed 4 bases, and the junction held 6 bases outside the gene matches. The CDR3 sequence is CASSVRSSGGRETQYF. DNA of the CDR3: TGTGCCAGCAGCGTAAGATCTAGCGGGGGGCGAGAGACCCAGTACTTC.

The CDR3 DNA is TGTGCCAGCAGCTTAGTCGGCAGGGTGGGATCACCCCTCCACTTT. Translation gives CASSLVGRVGSPLHF. This chain links TRBV7-9 with TRBJ1-6; a weak D match, TRBD1 (5 bases). Trimming cost V 1 base and J 10 bases, with 14 bases left between them. CDR1 is SEHNR and CDR2 is FQNEAQ in the germline V gene (reference sequence). The CDR3 runs 15 residues. Based on the CDR3 plus reference TRBV7-9 and TRBJ1-6, the full variable domain is DTGVSQNPRHKITKRGQNVTFRCDPISEHNRLYWYRQTLGQGPEFLTYFQNEAQLEKSRLLSDRFSAERPKGSFSTLEIQRTEQGDSAMYLCASSLVGRVGSPLHFGNGTRLTVT.

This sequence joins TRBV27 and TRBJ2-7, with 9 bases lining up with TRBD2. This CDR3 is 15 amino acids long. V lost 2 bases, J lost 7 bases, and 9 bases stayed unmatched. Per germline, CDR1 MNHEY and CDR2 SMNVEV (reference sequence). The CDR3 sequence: CASSLGLAGPREQYF. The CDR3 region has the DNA TGTGCCAGCAGTTTAGGGCTAGCGGGGCCGCGGGAGCAGTACTTC.

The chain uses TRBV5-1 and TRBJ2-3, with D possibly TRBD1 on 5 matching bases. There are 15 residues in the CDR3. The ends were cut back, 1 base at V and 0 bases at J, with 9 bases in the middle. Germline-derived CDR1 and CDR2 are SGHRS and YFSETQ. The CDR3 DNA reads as TGCGCCAGCAGCTTGAGGTCAGGGAGCACAGATACGCAGTATTTT. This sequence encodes CASSLRSGSTDTQYF.

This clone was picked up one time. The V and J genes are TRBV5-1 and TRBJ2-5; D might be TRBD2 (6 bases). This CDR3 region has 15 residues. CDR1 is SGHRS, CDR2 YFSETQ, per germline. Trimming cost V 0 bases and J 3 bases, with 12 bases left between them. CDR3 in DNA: TGCGCCAGCAGCTTGGGGCTAGCGAGGGAAGAGACCCAGTACTTC. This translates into CASSLGLAREETQYF.

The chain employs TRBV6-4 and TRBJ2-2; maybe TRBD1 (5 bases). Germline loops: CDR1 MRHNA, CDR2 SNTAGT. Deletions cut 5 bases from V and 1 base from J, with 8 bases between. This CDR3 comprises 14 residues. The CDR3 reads CASSMTENTGELFF. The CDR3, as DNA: TGTGCCAGCAGTATGACAGAGAACACCGGGGAGCTGTTTTTT.

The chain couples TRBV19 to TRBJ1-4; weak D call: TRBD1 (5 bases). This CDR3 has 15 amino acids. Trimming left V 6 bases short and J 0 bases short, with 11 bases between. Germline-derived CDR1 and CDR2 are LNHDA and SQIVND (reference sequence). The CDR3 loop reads CASSPRTSTNEKLFF. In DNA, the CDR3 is TGTGCCAGTAGCCCTCGGACATCAACTAATGAAAAACTGTTTTTT.

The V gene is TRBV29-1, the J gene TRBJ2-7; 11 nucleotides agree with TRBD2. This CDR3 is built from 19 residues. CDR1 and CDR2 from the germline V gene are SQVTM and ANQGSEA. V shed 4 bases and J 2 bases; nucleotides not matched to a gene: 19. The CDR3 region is CSVGGPGLADRFSAYEQYF. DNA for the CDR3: TGCAGCGTTGGGGGCCCGGGACTAGCGGATCGATTTTCAGCCTACGAGCAGTACTTC.